The T cell receptor (beta chain) under discussion was sequenced for a study of Ad26.COV2.S vaccination and SARS-CoV-2 variants. Looking at the study overall: In the study, Ad26.COV2.S was injected intramuscularly once, or twice 56 days apart.

Concerning this clone: Its target is unknown.

Noted treatment: about 20 received Ad26.COV2.S at low or high dose, single or two shots; about 5 received placebo; per-sample allocation not given. All samples were drawn on day 63, counting from the first vaccine or placebo injection. V was clipped by 6 bases and J by 3 bases; unmatched bases: 4. Germline V CDR1 and CDR2: MDHEN, SYDVKM. The CDR3 length is 14 residues. TCRdb's table, derived via immunoSEQ multiplex PCR, lists solely in-frame clones and lacks some. The profile shows 400,000 to 450,000 clones, 90% of them singletons. Findings and limits, study-wide: Spike-specific TCR breadth ran higher among vaccine recipients than placebo recipients. TCR breadth and depth analyses may have underestimated total T cell responses.

The origin of this receptor is a person between 18 and 65 years old who received the Ad26.COV2.S COVID-19 vaccine or a placebo. The rearrangement uses TRBV28 and TRBJ2-3; 9 nucleotides agree with TRBD2. The sample consisted of peripheral blood, taken in a trial of Ad26.COV2.S vaccine versus placebo. The CDR3 nucleotides are TGTGCCAGCAGGGAGGGACTAGCAACAGATACGCAGTATTTT. Encoded protein: CASREGLATDTQYF.